Shown below are 22 T cell receptor beta chains from a single sample sequenced in a study of cytomegalovirus exposure and HLA in healthy donors. The primer mix had 60 Vbeta and 13 Jbeta primers. Profiling relied on immunoSEQ multiplex PCR, and the TCRdb table lists in-frame clones only, not all of them. The repertoire holds some 95,000 clones, with about 78% as singletons. Source material: PBMCs. Receptors originate from a woman between 40 and 50 years old in good health and CMV-seropositive.

This sequence joins TRBV30 and TRBJ1-1; 7 bases map to TRBD1. This CDR3 has 14 amino acids. Germline V gene lookup returns CDR1 GTSNPN and CDR2 SVGIG (reference sequence). V shed 4 bases and J 3 bases; nucleotides not matched to a gene: 8. DNA for the CDR3: TGTGCCTGGACCACGGTTCAGGGGGACACTGAAGCTTTCTTT. It translates to CAWTTVQGDTEAFF.

V is TRBV15 and J is TRBJ1-1; 9 bases match TRBD1. V lost 8 bases to trimming and J lost 3 bases; unmatched junction nucleotides: 4. Germline values: CDR1 LNHNV, CDR2 YYDKDF (reference sequence). This CDR3 is 13 amino acids long. The CDR3 sequence: CATRDRDDTEAFF. The CDR3 nucleotides read TGTGCCACCCGGGACAGGGATGACACTGAAGCTTTCTTT. Filled out from reference TRBV15 and TRBJ1-1, the complete variable domain reads DAMVIQNPRYQVTQFGKPVTLSCSQTLNHNVMYWYQQKSSQAPKLLFHYYDKDFNNEADTPDNFQSRRPNTSFCFLDIRSPGLGDTAMYLCATRDRDDTEAFFGQGTRLTVV.

The V call is TRBV27, the J call TRBJ1-1; D unresolved. The CDR3 is 13 residues long. V shed 6 bases and J shed 1 base, with 9 bases lying between them. Per germline, CDR1 MNHEY and CDR2 SMNVEV (reference sequence). CDR3 nucleotides: TGTGCCAGCAGCCTGAAGCAGAACACTGAAGCTTTCTTT. Translation gives CASSLKQNTEAFF.

This rearrangement joins TRBV13 to TRBJ2-7; D unresolved. With 5 bases removed from V and 4 bases from J, the gap between germline ends came to 9 bases. The CDR3 contains 12 residues. Germline-derived CDR1 and CDR2 are PRHDT and FYEKMQ (reference sequence). CDR3 nucleotides: TGTGCCAGCAGCCCTTTTCGTTACGAGCAGTACTTC. Encoded protein: CASSPFRYEQYF. The whole variable domain, filled in from reference TRBV13 and TRBJ2-7, reads AAGVIQSPRHLIKEKRETATLKCYPIPRHDTVYWYQQGPGQDPQFLISFYEKMQSDKGSIPDRFSAQQFSDYHSELNMSSLELGDSALYFCASSPFRYEQYFGPGTRLTVT.

This chain links TRBV29-1 with TRBJ2-2; D possibly corresponds to TRBD1 (6 bases). The length of the CDR3 is 14 residues. Germline V lookup: CDR1 SQVTM, CDR2 ANQGSEA. The CDR3 DNA follows: TGCAGTGCCCGGGGCAGGGGTGGGTCCGGGGAGCTGTTTTTT. It specifies CSARGRGGSGELFF.

The rearrangement uses TRBV21-1 and TRBJ1-5. TRBV21-1 is tagged as a pseudogene. The CDR3 consists of 16 residues. The chain's CDR3 is CASSPGRGLSNQPQHF. The DNA of the CDR3 is TGTGCCAGCAGCCCTGGGAGAGGGCTGAGCAATCAGCCCCAGCATTTT.

The chain recombines TRBV29-1 with TRBJ2-1, with 7 bases identical to TRBD1. The junction had 7 bases not matched to a gene; V was cut back by 7 bases and J by 4 bases. CDR3 size: 13 residues. Germline CDR1 and CDR2: SQVTM and ANQGSEA. In DNA, the CDR3 is TGCAGCGGAAGGGACAGCCTATACAATGAGCAGTTCTTC. It codes for CSGRDSLYNEQFF.

The V call is TRBV4-2, the J call TRBJ2-2; TRBD2 aligns across 9 bases. Germline CDR1 LGHNA, CDR2 YNFKEQ. The ends lost 4 bases at V and 6 bases at J; junction bases unmatched: 12. This CDR3 comprises 17 residues. CDR3: CASSPEVAGVRAGELFF. In nucleotides, the CDR3 is TGTGCCAGCAGCCCCGAGGTAGCGGGAGTTAGGGCCGGGGAGCTGTTTTTT.

The chain is built from TRBV5-8 and TRBJ2-7; 11 nucleotides agree with TRBD2. J was trimmed by 6 bases and V by 3 bases; bases with no gene match: 8. This CDR3 comprises 15 residues. The germline V gene has CDR1 SGHTS and CDR2 YDEGEE. CDR3 loop: CASSSGTSGSGEQYF. CDR3 in DNA: TGTGCCAGCAGCTCTGGGACTAGCGGTAGTGGCGAGCAGTACTTC.

This clone was found a few times. The chain has TRBV9 and TRBJ1-3; D gene unclear. CDR1 is SGDLS and CDR2 is YYNGEE in the germline V gene. V shed 0 bases and J shed 0 bases, with 10 bases lying between them. The CDR3 is 16 residues long. Here the CDR3 DNA reads TGTGCCAGCAGCGTAGATCCAGGTCCCTCTGGAAACACCATATATTTT. Its protein product is CASSVDPGPSGNTIYF. The variable domain in full, with the rest retrieved from reference TRBV9 and TRBJ1-3, is DSGVTQTPKHLITATGQRVTLRCSPRSGDLSVYWYQQSLDQGLQFLIQYYNGEERAKGNILERFSAQQFPDLHSELNLSSLELGDSALYFCASSVDPGPSGNTIYFGEGSWLTVV.

This clone was observed a single time. Because the CDR3 is missing its conserved closing phenylalanine or tryptophan, this is likely a read error. The chain uses TRBV7-8 and TRBJ1-1, with D maybe TRBD1 (5 bases). The CDR3 sequence is 15 residues long. V was shortened by 4 bases and J by 4 bases, with 16 bases between the two germline ends. Germline V gene lookup returns CDR1 SGHVS and CDR2 FQNEAQ. The CDR3 DNA follows: TGTGCCAGCAGCTATGGGGGGGTAGGCGGCACTGAAGCTTTCCTT. Its protein product is CASSYGGVGGTEAFL.

V gene TRBV28 combines with J gene TRBJ1-1; possible D gene TRBD1, 6 bases. The V gene lost 5 bases and the J gene lost 10 bases, with 20 bases spanning the gap. In germline, CDR1 is MDHEN, CDR2 SYDVKM. This CDR3 is built from 14 residues. DNA for the CDR3: TGTGCCAGCAGTACAAAATACCGGGCGACAGGAGCTTTCTTT. Translating gives CASSTKYRATGAFF. Supplemented by reference TRBV28 and TRBJ1-1, the full variable domain reads DVKVTQSSRYLVKRTGEKVFLECVQDMDHENMFWYRQDPGLGLRLIYFSYDVKMKEKGDIPEGYSVSREKKERFSLILESASTNQTSMYLCASSTKYRATGAFFGQGTRLTVV.

The chain couples TRBV29-1 to TRBJ2-5; 8 bases are a match to TRBD2. The J segment lost 5 bases and the V segment lost 7 bases, leaving 6 bases of the junction unmatched. In germline, CDR1 is SQVTM, CDR2 ANQGSEA. The CDR3 is 12 residues long. The DNA of the CDR3 is TGCAGCGCCGGGAGGGCGAAGGAGACCCAGTACTTC. Protein: CSAGRAKETQYF.

The chain links TRBV6-1 to TRBJ2-3; D gene uncertain. Germline values: CDR1 MNHNS, CDR2 SASEGT. The CDR3 length is 16 residues. V lost 4 bases, J lost 4 bases, and 18 bases lay in between. CDR3 nucleotides: TGTGCCAGCAGTGCTCACTCCCCCGAGCCCCCAGATACGCAGTATTTT. Protein: CASSAHSPEPPDTQYF.

This chain links TRBV4-1 with TRBJ1-2; possibly TRBD1 for D (6 bases). CDR3 length: 15 residues. V was cut by 2 bases and J by 2 bases, with 12 bases left in between. Germline values: CDR1 MGHRA, CDR2 YSYEKL. CDR3 protein: CASSQLGTGNYGYTF. DNA of the CDR3: TGCGCCAGCAGCCAACTTGGCACAGGGAACTATGGCTACACCTTC.

V is TRBV28 and J is TRBJ2-1; 10 nucleotides align to TRBD2. CDR1 is MDHEN, CDR2 SYDVKM, per germline. After removal of 5 bases from V and 3 bases from J, the junction contained 7 bases not matched to a gene. This CDR3 is built from 16 residues. This chain's CDR3 is CASSPWASGSYNEQFF. Written as DNA, the CDR3 is TGTGCCAGCAGTCCGTGGGCTAGCGGGAGCTACAATGAGCAGTTCTTC.

The rearrangement uses TRBV19 and TRBJ2-1, with 7 bases that match TRBD2. J was trimmed by 8 bases and V by 1 base; bases with no gene match: 5. Germline loops: CDR1 LNHDA, CDR2 SQIVND (reference sequence). CDR3 length: 14 residues. CDR3 nucleotides: TGTGCCAGTAGTATAGCTACCCGGGAGGATGAGCAGTTCTTC. Residues: CASSIATREDEQFF.

This chain uses TRBV4-1 with TRBJ1-2; TRBD1 matches at 8 bases. This CDR3 has 15 residues. Per the germline V gene, CDR1 is MGHRA and CDR2 is YSYEKL. Trimming at V came to 6 bases and at J to 8 bases, leaving 14 bases not matched to a gene. In DNA, the CDR3 is TGCGCCAGCAGGGGGAGGGCAGGGGGCAAAGGAGGCTACACCTTC. This sequence encodes CASRGRAGGKGGYTF.

J is TRBJ2-2 and V is TRBV4-2, with 9 bases matching TRBD1. The CDR3 length is 18 residues. Unmatched junction bases numbered 11, after V lost 0 bases and J lost 6 bases. From germline, CDR1 is LGHNA and CDR2 YNFKEQ. DNA for the CDR3: TGTGCCAGCAGCCAAGATCTCTTTACAGGGGGCACCGCCGGGGAGCTGTTTTTT. As protein: CASSQDLFTGGTAGELFF.

This clone was counted once. Here the CDR3 DNA reads TGTGCCAGCAGTGACAGGGGGCCGGAGACCCAGTACTTC. Its translation: CASSDRGPETQYF. The V call is TRBV27, the J call TRBJ2-5, with 10 positions matching TRBD1. Germline V gene sequence: CDR1 MNHEY, CDR2 SMNVEV (reference sequence). With V trimmed by 5 bases and J by 5 bases, 2 bases remained unmatched. The CDR3 extends over 13 amino acids.

The rearrangement joins TRBV25-1 to TRBJ1-2; tentative D call: TRBD1 (6 bases). The germline V gene encodes CDR1 MGHDK and CDR2 SYGVNS. CDR3 length: 14 residues. Trimming took off 3 bases at V and 6 bases at J, with 14 bases between the two ends. The CDR3 nucleotides are TGTGCCAGCAGTGAGATGGGGACATGGGATGGCTACACCTTC. It yields the protein CASSEMGTWDGYTF.

This chain connects TRBV23-1 to TRBJ1-4; 7 nucleotides agree with TRBD1. TRBV23-1 is an open reading frame, and its role is uncertain. The CDR3 is 20 residues long. With 7 bases clipped from V and 2 bases from J, the junction kept 22 bases outside the gene matches. For the CDR3, the DNA is TGCGCCAGCAACACAGGGGTAAAGTTTTCCCCGCATGGCACTAATGAAAAACTGTTTTTT. Protein product: CASNTGVKFSPHGTNEKLFF.